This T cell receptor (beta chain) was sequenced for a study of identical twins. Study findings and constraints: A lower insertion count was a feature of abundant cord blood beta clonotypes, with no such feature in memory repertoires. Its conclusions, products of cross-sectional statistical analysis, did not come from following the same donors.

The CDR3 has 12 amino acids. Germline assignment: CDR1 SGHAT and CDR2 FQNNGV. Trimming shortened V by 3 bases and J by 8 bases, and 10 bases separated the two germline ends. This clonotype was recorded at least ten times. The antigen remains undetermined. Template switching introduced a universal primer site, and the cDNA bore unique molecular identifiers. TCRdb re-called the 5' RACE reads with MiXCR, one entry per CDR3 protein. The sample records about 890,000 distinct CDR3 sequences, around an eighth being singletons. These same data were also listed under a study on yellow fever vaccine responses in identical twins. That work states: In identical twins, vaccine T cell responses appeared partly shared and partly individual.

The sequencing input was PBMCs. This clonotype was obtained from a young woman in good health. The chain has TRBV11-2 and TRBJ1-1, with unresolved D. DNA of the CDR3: TGTGCCAGCAGCTTGCTGGGGAACGAAGCTTTCTTT. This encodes CASSLLGNEAFF.